The clone carrying this TCR beta chain was detected only a few times. Sequence at one end of the junction differs from germline and may be a read error. This record belongs to a study of blood T cell repertoires in COVID-19. Study in general: The United States, Italy and Spain provided the acute and convalescent COVID-19 samples. Sources were T cells, B-cell-depleted T cells, or PBMCs; the material itself was cDNA or gDNA.

The CDR3 runs 12 residues. Germline CDR1 SGHVS, CDR2 FQNEAQ. Per the authors' pipeline: Reference gene primer amplification gave estimated nucleated cell counts. The assay was immunoSEQ multiplex PCR, and TCRdb's table has in-frame clones only and misses some. V, J and clone size reflect that table, while D and trimming were determined from the DNA. Here the sample spans about 190,000 clones, over 80% being singletons. The sequence derives from a young woman with acute or convalescent COVID-19. The sample was peripheral blood. This rearrangement joins TRBV7-8 to TRBJ1-3; D unresolved. This CDR3 is CASSLSCPRDRF. The CDR3 bases are TGTGCCAGCAGCTTAAGTTGTCCGAGGGATCGTTTT. The entire variable domain, with the rest obtained from reference TRBV7-8 and TRBJ1-3, is as follows: GAGVSQSPRYKVAKRGQDVALRCDPISGHVSLFWYQQALGQGPEFLTYFQNEAQLDKSGLPSDRFFAERPEGSVSTLKIQRTQQEDSAVYLCASSLSCPRDRFGEGSWLTVV.